A selection of T cell receptor beta chains follows, all from one sample in a study of blood T cell repertoires in COVID-19. Libraries were prepared by immunoSEQ multiplex PCR; TCRdb keeps only in-frame clonotypes and omits some of them. This table has 150,000 to 200,000 clones, 82% appearing once. Sequencing was carried out using PBMCs or T cells enriched from blood (not recorded which). Receptor source: a woman aged 60-75 years with acute COVID-19. Both conserved end residues are part of each CDR3. D genes are given only for firm matches. Only part of the rows carry a size: once, few, many, or a class if the clone is expanded.

D gene,J gene,V gene,clone size,CDR3 DNA,CDR3 protein
TRBD1,TRBJ1-2,TRBV30,.,TGTGCCTGGAGTGTAACAGGGGGCGATTACTATGGCTACACCTTC,CAWSVTGGDYYGYTF
.,TRBJ1-1,TRBV7-6,.,TGTGCCAGCAGCTTAACGCCGGGACTCAACACTGAAGCTTTCTTT,CASSLTPGLNTEAFF
.,TRBJ1-6,TRBV19,.,TGTGCCAGTAGTATAAAAGGAGCAGGGGTTTCCTATAATTCACCCCTCCACTTT,CASSIKGAGVSYNSPLHF
.,TRBJ1-1,TRBV12-1,.,TGTGCCAGCAGCGACAATGCCGTTGACACTGAAGCTTTCTTT,CASSDNAVDTEAFF
TRBD1,TRBJ1-2,TRBV24-1,few,TGTGCCACCAGAGGGACAGGGTGGGGCTACACCTTC,CATRGTGWGYTF
.,TRBJ2-1,TRBV10-1,few,TGCGCCAGCAGTGAACCCCCCGGGAATAATGAGCAGTTCTTC,CASSEPPGNNEQFF
TRBD1,TRBJ2-5,TRBV5-6,.,TGTGCCAGCAGCCCCAGGGACAGGGGACAAGAGACCCAGTACTTC,CASSPRDRGQETQYF
.,TRBJ1-5,TRBV30,.,TGTGCCTGGAGTGTACTTGGGGCTGAGCAGCCCCAGCATTTT,CAWSVLGAEQPQHF
TRBD1,TRBJ2-7,TRBV7-6,.,TGTGCCAGCAGCTCGACAGGGAACCCCTCCTACGAGCAGTACTTC,CASSSTGNPSYEQYF
.,TRBJ2-7,TRBV9,.,TGTGCCAGCGGGGGCCGGTACGAGCAGTACTTC,CASGGRYEQYF
TRBD1,TRBJ1-6,TRBV27,.,TGTGCCACGGGACAGGGTACGCCCTATAATTCACCCCTCCACTTT,CATGQGTPYNSPLHF
.,TRBJ1-1,TRBV18,once,TGTGCCAGCTCACCTCTCGACAGGTTGAACACTGAAGCTTTCTTT,CASSPLDRLNTEAFF
TRBD2,TRBJ2-2,TRBV5-5,few,TGTGCCAGCAGCCTCAGGGAGGGCACCGGGGAGCTGTTTTTT,CASSLREGTGELFF
.,TRBJ1-1,TRBV19,.,TGTGCCAGCTCGGTAGCGGAAACTGAAGCTTTCTTT,CASSVAETEAFF
TRBD1,TRBJ1-2,TRBV5-1,.,TGCGCCAGCAGCTTGCCAAGCCGGGACAGTAATAACTATGGCTACACCTTC,CASSLPSRDSNNYGYTF
TRBD2,TRBJ2-5,TRBV4-3,.,TGCGCCAGCAGCCAAGGAGGAGGCGGGAGCCAGGAGACCCAGTACTTC,CASSQGGGGSQETQYF
TRBD1,TRBJ2-3,TRBV7-9,.,TGTGCCAGCAGCTTAGGGGACAGGGTCACAGATACGCAGTATTTT,CASSLGDRVTDTQYF
.,TRBJ1-2,TRBV4-3,.,TGCGCCAGCAGCCAAGATTGGGGGGATGGCTACACCTTC,CASSQDWGDGYTF